This T cell receptor beta chain stems from a study of blood T cell repertoires in COVID-19. About the study: Specimens from acute and convalescent COVID-19 originated in the United States, Italy and Spain.

The table came from immunoSEQ multiplex PCR; TCRdb's copy has only in-frame clones and leaves some out. The repertoire includes approximately 170,000 clones, roughly 70% of them detected once, and 2.5% to 3% sits in the top ten. V lost 3 bases, J lost 2 bases, and 5 bases stayed unmatched. Germline V gene sequence: CDR1 LNHDA, CDR2 SQIVND (reference sequence). CDR3 size: 16 residues. At least ten counts were recorded for this clone. The receptor was derived from a woman older than 75 with acute or convalescent COVID-19. Sequencing was done on a sample of peripheral blood. The chain links TRBV19 to TRBJ1-5, with 9 bases aligning to TRBD1. The CDR3, as DNA: TGTGCCAGTAGTATCAGGAGGACAGGGGGCAATCAGCCCCAGCATTTT. As protein: CASSIRRTGGNQPQHF.